This TCR beta chain was sequenced for a study of human T cells and chemical hapten exposure. In this sample, this clonotype turned up many times. CDR1 and CDR2 (germline): DFQATT, SNEGSKA (reference sequence). CDR3 length: 14 amino acids. The J segment lost 0 bases and the V segment lost 5 bases, leaving 3 bases of the junction unmatched. TCRdb used MiXCR to reprocess the RACE reads, holding one entry per CDR3 protein. The table has fewer than 95,000 distinct CDR3 sequences, more than 9% seen once; the top ten hold less than 2.5%. Indicated time point: patch test 1, 2 weeks after DPC sensitization. Treatment indicated: therapeutic diphenylcyclopropenone sensitization with weekly scalp DPC.

The sequencing used whole blood, collected in connection with sensitization to the hapten diphenylcyclopropenone (DPC). The chain uses TRBV20-1 and TRBJ1-4; 7 nucleotides line up with TRBD1. The source of this sequence is a man aged 40-49 years with alopecia areata. Some clones in this sample may be carry-over from other donors' samples. CDR3 DNA sequence: TGCAGTGCTGGGGACAGTACAACTAATGAAAAACTGTTTTTT. Translation gives CSAGDSTTNEKLFF.